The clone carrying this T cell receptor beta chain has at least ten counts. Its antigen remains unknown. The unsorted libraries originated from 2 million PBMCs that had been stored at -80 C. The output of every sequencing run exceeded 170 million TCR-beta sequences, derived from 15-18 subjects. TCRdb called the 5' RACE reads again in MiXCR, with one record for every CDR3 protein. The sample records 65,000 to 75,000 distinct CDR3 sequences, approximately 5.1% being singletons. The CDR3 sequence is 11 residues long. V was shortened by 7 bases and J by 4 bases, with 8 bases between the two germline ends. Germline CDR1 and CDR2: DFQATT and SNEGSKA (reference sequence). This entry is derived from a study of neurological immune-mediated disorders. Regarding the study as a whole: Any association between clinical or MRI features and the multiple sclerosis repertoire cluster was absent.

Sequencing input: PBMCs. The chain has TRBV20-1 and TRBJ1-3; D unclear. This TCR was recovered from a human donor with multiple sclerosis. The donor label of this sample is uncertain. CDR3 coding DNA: TGCAGTGTCAGCTCGGGAAACACCATATATTTT. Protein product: CSVSSGNTIYF.